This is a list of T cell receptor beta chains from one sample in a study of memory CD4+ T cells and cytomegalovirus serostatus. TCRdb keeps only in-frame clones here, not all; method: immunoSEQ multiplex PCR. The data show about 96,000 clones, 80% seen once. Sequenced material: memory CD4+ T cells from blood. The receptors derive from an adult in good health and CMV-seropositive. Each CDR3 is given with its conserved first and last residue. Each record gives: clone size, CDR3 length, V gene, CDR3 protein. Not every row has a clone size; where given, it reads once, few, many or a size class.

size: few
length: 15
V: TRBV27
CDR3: CASSLVPGLNYGYTF

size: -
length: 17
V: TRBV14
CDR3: CASSQDAPGPYQETQYF

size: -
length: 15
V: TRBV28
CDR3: CASSPISGGRETQYF

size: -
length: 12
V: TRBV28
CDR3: CASRTGSTEAFF

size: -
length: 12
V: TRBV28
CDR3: CASRLADNEQFF

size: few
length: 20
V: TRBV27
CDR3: CASSPRGPGVGGQGNYGYTF

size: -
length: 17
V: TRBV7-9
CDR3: CASSSTVGQRMTGEAFF

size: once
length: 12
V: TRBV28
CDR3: CASSPGTGGYTF

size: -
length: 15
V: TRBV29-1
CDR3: CSVEGRAGANTEAFF

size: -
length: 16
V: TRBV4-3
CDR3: CASSQGSTGGTDTQYF

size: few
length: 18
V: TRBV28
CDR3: CASRRPGQGARGANVLTF

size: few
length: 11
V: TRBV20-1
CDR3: CSATVSYGYTF

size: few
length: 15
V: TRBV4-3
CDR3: CASSPSGLGNQPQHF

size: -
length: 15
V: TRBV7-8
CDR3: CASSLVARGIGEQYF

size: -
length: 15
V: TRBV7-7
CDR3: CASSFLEGRGETQYF

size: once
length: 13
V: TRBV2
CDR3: CASSEVGQETQYF

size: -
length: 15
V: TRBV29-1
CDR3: CSASRASRSYNEQFF

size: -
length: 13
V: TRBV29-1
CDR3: CSVEDRSVDTQYF

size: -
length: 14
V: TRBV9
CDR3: CASSVGQSTDTQYF

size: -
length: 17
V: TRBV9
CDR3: CASSVSLIAGGENIQYF

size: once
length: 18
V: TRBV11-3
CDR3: CASSRRPTSGTSTDTQYF

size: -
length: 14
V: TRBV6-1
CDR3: CASSEADRVGGYTF

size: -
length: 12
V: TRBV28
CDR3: CASIGTEYGYTF

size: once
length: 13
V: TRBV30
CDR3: CARDRGVGTEAFF

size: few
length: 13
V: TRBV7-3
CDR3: CASSLTHDTEAFF

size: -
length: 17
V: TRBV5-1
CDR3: CASSYFGLAGVQHEQFF

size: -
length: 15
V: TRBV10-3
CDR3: CAISALGQGGDGYTF

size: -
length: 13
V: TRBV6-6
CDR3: CASRHDRTYGYTF

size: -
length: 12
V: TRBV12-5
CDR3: CASGVSGYGYTF

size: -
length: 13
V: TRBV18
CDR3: CASSPKDFYEQYF

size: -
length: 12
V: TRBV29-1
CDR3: CSVVSGNYGYTF

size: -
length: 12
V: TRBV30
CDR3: CAFRGLNTEAFF

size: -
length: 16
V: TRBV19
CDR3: CASSIRRDRNTGELFF

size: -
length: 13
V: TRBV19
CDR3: CASSLEFRTEAFF

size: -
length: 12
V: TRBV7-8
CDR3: CASSLVTGRAFF

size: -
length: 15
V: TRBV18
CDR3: CASSPQAGLQETQYF

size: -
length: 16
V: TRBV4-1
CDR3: CASSQDWGQGDEKLFF

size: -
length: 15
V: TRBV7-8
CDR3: CASSLGGQGGQPQHF

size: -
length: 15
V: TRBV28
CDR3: CASRGSVGLGYEQYF

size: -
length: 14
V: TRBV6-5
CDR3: CASSDRGRNQPQHF

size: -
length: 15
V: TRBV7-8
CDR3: CASSVRLAGSYEQYF

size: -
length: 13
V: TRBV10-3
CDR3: CAISSTQTYEQYF

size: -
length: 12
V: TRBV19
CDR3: CASSKVSGELFF

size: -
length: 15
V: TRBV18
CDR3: CASSPPSGSGNEQFF

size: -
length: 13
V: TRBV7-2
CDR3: CASSLYNTGELFF

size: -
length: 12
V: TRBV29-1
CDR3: CSVREGPYEQYF

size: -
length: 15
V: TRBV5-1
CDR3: CASSFFGASGNTIYF

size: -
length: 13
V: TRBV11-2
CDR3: CASSLDRWGEQYF